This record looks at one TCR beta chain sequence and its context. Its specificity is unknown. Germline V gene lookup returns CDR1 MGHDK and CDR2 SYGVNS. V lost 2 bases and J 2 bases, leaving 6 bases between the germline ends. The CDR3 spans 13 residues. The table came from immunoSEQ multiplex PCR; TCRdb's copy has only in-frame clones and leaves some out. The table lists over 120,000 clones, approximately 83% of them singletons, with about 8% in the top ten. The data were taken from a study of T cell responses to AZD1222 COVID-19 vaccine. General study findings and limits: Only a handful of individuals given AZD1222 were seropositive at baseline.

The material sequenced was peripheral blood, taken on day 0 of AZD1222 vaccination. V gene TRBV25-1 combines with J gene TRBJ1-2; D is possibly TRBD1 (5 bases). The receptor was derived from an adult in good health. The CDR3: CASSEAGNYGYTF. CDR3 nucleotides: TGTGCCAGCAGTGAAGCAGGGAACTATGGCTACACCTTC.